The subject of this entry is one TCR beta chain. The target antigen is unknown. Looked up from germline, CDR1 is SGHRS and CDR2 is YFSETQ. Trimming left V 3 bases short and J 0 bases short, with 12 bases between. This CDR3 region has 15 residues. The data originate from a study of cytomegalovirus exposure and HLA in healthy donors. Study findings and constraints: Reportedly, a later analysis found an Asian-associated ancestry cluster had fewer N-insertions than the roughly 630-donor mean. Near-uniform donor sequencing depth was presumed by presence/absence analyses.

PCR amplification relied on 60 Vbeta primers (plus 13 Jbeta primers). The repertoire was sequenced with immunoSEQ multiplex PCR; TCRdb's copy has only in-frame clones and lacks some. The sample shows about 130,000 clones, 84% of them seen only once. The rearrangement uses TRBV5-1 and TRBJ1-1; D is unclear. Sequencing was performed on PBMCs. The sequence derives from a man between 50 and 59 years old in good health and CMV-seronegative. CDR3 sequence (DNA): TGCGCCAGCAGCTCGACTGGAGAGATGAACACTGAAGCTTTCTTT. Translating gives CASSSTGEMNTEAFF.